Shown below are 13 T cell receptor beta chains from a single sample sequenced in a study of T cell repertoires in cytomegalovirus infection. In TCRdb, the reads were re-called with MiXCR into one record per CDR3 protein. The data hold about 340,000 distinct CDR3 sequences, with about 27% observed a single time. What these receptors recognize is not known. The sample was cultured PBMCs, taken from culture after CMV antigen stimulation. These receptor sequences come from a human donor in good health (CMV status not recorded). Some clones in this sample may be carry-over from other donors' samples.

This clonotype was detected only a few times. The gene calls are TRBV12-3 or TRBV12-4 and TRBJ1-3; no clear D. V lost 6 bases, J lost 2 bases, and 11 bases lay in between. The CDR3 sequence is 14 residues long. The CDR3 spells CASSPSKAGNTIYF. CDR3 nucleotide sequence: TGTGCCAGCAGCCCCTCAAAGGCTGGAAACACCATATATTTT.

Notes on this clonotype: This may come from a read error, since a much larger clone is one base off. The V call is TRBV6-5, the J call TRBJ1-1, with D perhaps TRBD1 (6 bases). In germline, CDR1 is MNHEY, CDR2 SVGAGI. This CDR3 contains 14 residues. V lost 6 bases and J 0 bases, leaving 11 bases between the germline ends. As DNA, the CDR3 is TGTGCCAGCAGCTCGGGACACATGAACACTGAAGCTTTCTTT. It encodes CASSSGHMNTEAFF.

This clonotype was seen more than once but under ten times. The V gene is TRBV5-1, the J gene TRBJ1-5; D uncertain. V lost 2 bases and J lost 3, with 12 bases in between. The length of the CDR3 is 15 residues. The germline CDR1 and CDR2 sequences are SGHRS and YFSETQ. DNA of the CDR3: TGCGCCAGCAGCTTATCGGATAGAACCAATCAGCCCCAGCATTTT. It is translated as CASSLSDRTNQPQHF.

This chain joins TRBV6-5 and TRBJ1-1; D is possibly TRBD1 (5 bases). CDR3 length: 14 amino acids. V lost 2 bases and J 2 bases, leaving 9 bases between the germline ends. Germline-derived CDR1 and CDR2 are MNHEY and SVGAGI. This chain's CDR3 is CASSYGAANTEAFF. The CDR3, as DNA: TGTGCCAGCAGTTACGGGGCTGCTAACACTGAAGCTTTCTTT.

This clonotype was found a few times. This chain uses TRBV7-2 with TRBJ2-3; TRBD2 agrees at 13 bases. The CDR3 covers 16 residues. V lost 5 bases and J lost 6; bases outside the gene matches: 8. Looked up from germline, CDR1 is SGHTA and CDR2 is FQGNSA. CDR3 amino acids: CASSIGLAGVGDTQYF. CDR3 nucleotides: TGTGCCAGCAGCATAGGACTAGCGGGAGTAGGTGATACGCAGTATTTT.

The chain carries TRBV10-3 and TRBJ1-3; maybe TRBD1 (5 bases). Trimming removed 3 bases from V and 8 bases from J, with 14 bases in between. Germline V lookup: CDR1 ENHRY, CDR2 SYGVKD. The CDR3 has 14 residues. DNA of the CDR3: TGTGCCATCAGTGACCCGGGGCAGCGAGACACCATATATTTT. As protein: CAISDPGQRDTIYF.

In this sample, this clonotype turned up once. The chain uses TRBV28 and TRBJ2-2, with 8 bases aligning to TRBD2. Losses at the gene ends were 8 bases for V and 6 bases for J; bases not matched to a gene: 20. The length of the CDR3 is 18 residues. Germline CDR1 MDHEN, CDR2 SYDVKM. The CDR3 DNA reads TGTGCCAGCGGATTACCCCAGGGCGGGACTAGTTCGGCCGGGGAGCTGTTTTTT. Amino acids: CASGLPQGGTSSAGELFF.

Concerning this clonotype: Compared with germline, one end of the junction differs, possibly owing to a read error. J is TRBJ1-4 and V is TRBV4-1, with a weak D call TRBD1 (5 bases). Germline V gene lookup returns CDR1 MGHRA and CDR2 YSYEKL. This CDR3 spans 13 amino acids. CDR3: CASSQELRDVTHF. In DNA, the CDR3 is TGTGCCAGCAGCCAAGAGCTCCGGGACGTAACTCACTTT.

There are a few counts of this clonotype. The CDR3 sequence: CASSLNSFGGYTF. For the CDR3, the DNA is TGTGCCAGCAGCCTTAACAGTTTCGGAGGCTACACCTTC. The rearrangement uses TRBV14 and TRBJ1-2, with D unresolved. This CDR3 spans 13 amino acids. The germline gives CDR1 SGHDN, CDR2 FVKESK. V dropped 4 bases and J dropped 8 bases, with 14 bases sitting between them. Supplemented by reference TRBV14 and TRBJ1-2, the full variable domain reads EAGVTQFPSHSVIEKGQTVTLRCDPISGHDNLYWYRRVMGKEIKFLLHFVKESKQDESGMPNNRFLAERTGGTYSTLKVQPAELEDSGVYFCASSLNSFGGYTFGSGTRLTVV.

This clonotype has just one count. J is TRBJ2-7 and V is TRBV2; 7 nucleotides align to TRBD1. The CDR3 sequence is 15 residues long. The germline CDR1 and CDR2 sequences are SNHLY and FYNNEI. The V and J ends lost 6 bases and 0 bases, in that order; junction bases with no gene match: 8. CDR3 DNA: TGTGCCAGCAGGGTAGACAGGGCCAGCTCCTACGAGCAGTACTTC. It specifies CASRVDRASSYEQYF.

The V and J genes are TRBV7-2 and TRBJ1-5; possibly TRBD1 for D (5 bases). Germline V lookup: CDR1 SGHTA, CDR2 FQGNSA. The V end was cut by 3 bases, the J end by 4 bases, with 16 bases between. CDR3 length equals 16 residues. The DNA of the CDR3 is TGTGCCAGCAGCTTGTCAGGGACGGAGGCTAATCAGCCCCAGCATTTT. Its translation is CASSLSGTEANQPQHF.

The sample holds a few counts of this clonotype. The V call is TRBV6-6, the J call TRBJ1-4; D remains ambiguous. In germline, CDR1 is MNHNY, CDR2 SVGAGI (reference sequence). The CDR3 runs to 13 residues. The V end was cut by 2 bases, the J end by 8 bases, with 9 bases between. This CDR3 is CASSYREGEKLFF. The DNA of the CDR3 is TGTGCCAGCAGTTACAGGGAGGGCGAAAAACTGTTTTTT.

This clonotype was found a few times. The CDR3 nucleotides are TGTGCCAGCAGCTCAGAAGGACTAGCGGGGGGACACAGCACAGATACGCAGTATTTT. Its protein is CASSSEGLAGGHSTDTQYF. The chain carries TRBV11-2 and TRBJ2-3, with 14 nucleotides matching TRBD2. After removal of 4 bases from V and 0 bases from J, the junction contained 9 bases not matched to a gene. There are 19 residues in the CDR3. Germline CDR1 reads SGHAT; CDR2 reads FQNNGV.